A few counts support the clone carrying this T cell receptor beta chain. Its antigen is not identified. CD45RO/CCR7/CD25/CD127/CD95/CD27 staining was used to isolate CD4+ naive, central memory, regulatory and stem cell-like memory cells by sorting. All of the sorted populations showed purity greater than 95%. Germline lookup yields CDR1 DFQATT and CDR2 SNEGSKA (reference sequence). This CDR3 spans 11 amino acids. This sample is part of a study of beta chain features in type 1 diabetes. As every portion of the isolated RNA was reverse transcribed, the sequencing read expressed TCRB transcripts. Measured with immunoSEQ multiplex PCR; TCRdb has only the in-frame clones, and not every one. The sample lists fewer than 200,000 clones, 8.1% occurring once. Study findings and constraints: Type 1 diabetes patients had fewer VDJ junction insertions and more deletions. Shorter TCRB CDR3s, moderately but significantly so, marked every one of the four CD4+ subsets in Type 1 diabetes patients.

Sequencing was performed on central memory CD4+ T cells from blood. The V and J genes are TRBV20-1 and TRBJ1-2; 9 nucleotides line up with TRBD1. The receptor comes from a man in his late teens or twenties in good health. The CDR3 bases are TGCAGACAAACAGGGGGCGATGGCTACACCTTC. The encoded protein is CRQTGGDGYTF.